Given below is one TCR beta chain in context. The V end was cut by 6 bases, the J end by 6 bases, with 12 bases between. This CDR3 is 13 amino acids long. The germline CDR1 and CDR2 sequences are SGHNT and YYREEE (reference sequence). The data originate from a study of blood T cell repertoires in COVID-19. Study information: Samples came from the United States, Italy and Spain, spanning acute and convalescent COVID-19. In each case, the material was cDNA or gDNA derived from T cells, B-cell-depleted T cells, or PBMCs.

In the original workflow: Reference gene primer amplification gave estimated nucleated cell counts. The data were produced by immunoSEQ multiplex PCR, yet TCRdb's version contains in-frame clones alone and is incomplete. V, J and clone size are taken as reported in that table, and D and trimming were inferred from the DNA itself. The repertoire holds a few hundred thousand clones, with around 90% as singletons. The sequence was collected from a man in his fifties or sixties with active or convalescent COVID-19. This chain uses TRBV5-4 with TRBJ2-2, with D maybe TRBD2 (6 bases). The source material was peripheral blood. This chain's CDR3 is CASTLEGSGELFF. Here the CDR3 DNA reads TGTGCCAGCACCCTGGAGGGGTCCGGGGAGCTGTTTTTT.